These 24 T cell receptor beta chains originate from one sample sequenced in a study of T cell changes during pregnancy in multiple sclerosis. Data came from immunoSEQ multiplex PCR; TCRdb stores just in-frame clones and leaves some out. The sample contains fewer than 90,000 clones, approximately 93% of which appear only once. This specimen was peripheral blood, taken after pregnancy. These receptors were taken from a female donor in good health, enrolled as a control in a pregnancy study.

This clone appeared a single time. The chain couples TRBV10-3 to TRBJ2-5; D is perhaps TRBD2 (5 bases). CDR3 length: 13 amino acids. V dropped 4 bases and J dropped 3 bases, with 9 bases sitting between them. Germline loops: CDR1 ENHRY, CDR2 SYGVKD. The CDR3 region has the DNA TGTGCCATCAGTGGCGCCGGGGAAGAGACCCAGTACTTC. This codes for CAISGAGEETQYF.

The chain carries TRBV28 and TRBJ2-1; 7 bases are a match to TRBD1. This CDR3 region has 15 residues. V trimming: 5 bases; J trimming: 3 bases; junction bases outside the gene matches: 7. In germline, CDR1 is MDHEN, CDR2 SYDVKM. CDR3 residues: CASSATGTVYNEQFF. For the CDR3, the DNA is TGTGCCAGCAGTGCGACCGGGACAGTCTACAATGAGCAGTTCTTC.

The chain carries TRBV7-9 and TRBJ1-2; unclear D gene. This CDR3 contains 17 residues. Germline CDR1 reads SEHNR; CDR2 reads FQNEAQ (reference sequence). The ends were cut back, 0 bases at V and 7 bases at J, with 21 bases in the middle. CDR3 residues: CASSLASTANQNVGYTF. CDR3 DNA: TGTGCCAGCAGCTTAGCGTCAACTGCCAACCAAAATGTTGGCTACACCTTC.

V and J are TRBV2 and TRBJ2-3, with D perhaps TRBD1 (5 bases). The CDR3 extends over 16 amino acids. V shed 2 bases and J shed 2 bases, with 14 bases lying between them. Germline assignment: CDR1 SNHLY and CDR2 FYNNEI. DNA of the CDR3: TGTGCCAGCAGTGAATTTGGGGCTCCCGTCACAGATACGCAGTATTTT. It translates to CASSEFGAPVTDTQYF.

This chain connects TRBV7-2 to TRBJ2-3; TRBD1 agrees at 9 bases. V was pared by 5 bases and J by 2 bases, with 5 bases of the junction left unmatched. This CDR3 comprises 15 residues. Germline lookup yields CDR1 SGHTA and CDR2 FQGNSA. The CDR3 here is CASSPRTGDTDTQYF. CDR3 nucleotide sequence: TGTGCCAGCAGCCCGAGGACAGGGGACACAGATACGCAGTATTTT.

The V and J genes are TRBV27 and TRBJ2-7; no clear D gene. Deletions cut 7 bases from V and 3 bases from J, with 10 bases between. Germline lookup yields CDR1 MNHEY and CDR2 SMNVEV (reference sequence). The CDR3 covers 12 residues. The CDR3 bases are TGTGCCAGCATTTCACGACACTACGAGCAGTACTTC. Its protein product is CASISRHYEQYF.

CDR3 DNA sequence: TGTGCCAGCAGTTCCCTACTAGCGGGAGGGCTTGGGGAGCAGTTCTTC. It encodes CASSSLLAGGLGEQFF. This chain links TRBV28 with TRBJ2-1; 13 bases match TRBD2. CDR1 and CDR2 from the germline V gene are MDHEN and SYDVKM. This CDR3 comprises 16 residues. Germline trimming cut 4 bases from V and 10 bases from J; bases unmatched to any gene: 10.

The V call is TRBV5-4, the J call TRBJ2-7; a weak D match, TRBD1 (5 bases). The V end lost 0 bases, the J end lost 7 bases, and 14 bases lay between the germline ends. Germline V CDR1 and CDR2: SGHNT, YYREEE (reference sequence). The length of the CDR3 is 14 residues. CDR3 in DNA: TGTGCCAGCAGCTTGGGGGGCAGGGTGGGGGAGCAGTACTTC. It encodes CASSLGGRVGEQYF.

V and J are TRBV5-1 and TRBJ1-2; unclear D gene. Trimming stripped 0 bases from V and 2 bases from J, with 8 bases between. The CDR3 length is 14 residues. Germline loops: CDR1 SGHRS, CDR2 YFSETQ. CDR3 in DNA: TGCGCCAGCAGCTTGGCCGCGGGGAACTATGGCTACACCTTC. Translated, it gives CASSLAAGNYGYTF.

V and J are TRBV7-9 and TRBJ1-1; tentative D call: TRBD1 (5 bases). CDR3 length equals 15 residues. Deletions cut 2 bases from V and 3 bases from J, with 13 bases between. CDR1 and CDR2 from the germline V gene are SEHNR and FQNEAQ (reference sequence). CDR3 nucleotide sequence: TGTGCCAGCAGCTTAACGAGACAGCACGACACTGAAGCTTTCTTT. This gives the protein CASSLTRQHDTEAFF.

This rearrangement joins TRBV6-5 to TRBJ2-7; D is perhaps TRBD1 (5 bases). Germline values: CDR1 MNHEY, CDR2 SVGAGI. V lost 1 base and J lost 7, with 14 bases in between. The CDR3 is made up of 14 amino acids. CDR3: CASSYLPLGVEQYF. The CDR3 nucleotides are TGTGCCAGCAGTTACTTACCTCTAGGGGTTGAGCAGTACTTC.

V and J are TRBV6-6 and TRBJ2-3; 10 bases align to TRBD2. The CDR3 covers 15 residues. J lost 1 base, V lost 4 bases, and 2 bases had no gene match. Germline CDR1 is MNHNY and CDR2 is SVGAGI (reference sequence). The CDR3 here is CASSSSGRGTDTQYF. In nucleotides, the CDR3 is TGTGCCAGCAGTTCCAGCGGGAGGGGCACAGATACGCAGTATTTT.

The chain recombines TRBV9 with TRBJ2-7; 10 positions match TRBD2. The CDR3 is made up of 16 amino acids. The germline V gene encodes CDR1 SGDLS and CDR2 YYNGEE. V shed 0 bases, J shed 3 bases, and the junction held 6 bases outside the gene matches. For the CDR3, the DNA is TGTGCCAGCAGCGTAGGGGATAGCGGGGGGTTCTACGAGCAGTACTTC. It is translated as CASSVGDSGGFYEQYF.

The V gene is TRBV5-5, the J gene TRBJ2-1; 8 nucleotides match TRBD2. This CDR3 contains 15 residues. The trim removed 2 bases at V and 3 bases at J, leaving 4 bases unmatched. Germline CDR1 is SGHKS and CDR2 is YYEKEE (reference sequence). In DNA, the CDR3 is TGTGCCAGCAGCTTAGTACTAGCGGACTACAATGAGCAGTTCTTC. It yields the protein CASSLVLADYNEQFF.

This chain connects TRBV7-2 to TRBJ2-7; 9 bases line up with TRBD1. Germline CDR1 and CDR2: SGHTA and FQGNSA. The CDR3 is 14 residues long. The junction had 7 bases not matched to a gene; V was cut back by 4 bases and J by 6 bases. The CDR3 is CASSSPGQGGEQYF. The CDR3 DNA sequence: TGTGCCAGCAGCTCTCCGGGACAGGGAGGCGAGCAGTACTTC.

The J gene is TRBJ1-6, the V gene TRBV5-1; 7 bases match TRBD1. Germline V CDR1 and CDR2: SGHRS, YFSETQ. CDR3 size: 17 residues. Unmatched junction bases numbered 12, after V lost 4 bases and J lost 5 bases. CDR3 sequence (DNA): TGCGCCAGCAGCCTGGGGACAGCTGGGACCCATAATTCACCCCTCCACTTT. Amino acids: CASSLGTAGTHNSPLHF. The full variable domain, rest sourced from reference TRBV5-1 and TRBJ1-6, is KAGVTQTPRYLIKTRGQQVTLSCSPISGHRSVSWYQQTPGQGLQFLFEYFSETQRNKGNFPGRFSGRQFSNSRSEMNVSTLELGDSALYLCASSLGTAGTHNSPLHFGNGTRLTVT.

The CDR3 protein is CASSRTPSYEQYF. DNA of the CDR3: TGTGCCAGCAGCAGGACACCCTCCTACGAGCAGTACTTC. The V and J genes are TRBV6-5 and TRBJ2-7; D may be TRBD1 (5 bases). This CDR3 has 13 amino acids. V was shortened by 6 bases and J by 0 bases, with 9 bases between the two germline ends. CDR1 and CDR2 (germline): MNHEY, SVGAGI.

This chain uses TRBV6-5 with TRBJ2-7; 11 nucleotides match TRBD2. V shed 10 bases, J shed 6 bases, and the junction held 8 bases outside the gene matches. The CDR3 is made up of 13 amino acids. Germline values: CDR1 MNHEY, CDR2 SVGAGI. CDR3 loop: CATTPGTSGEQYF. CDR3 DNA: TGTGCCACCACCCCGGGGACTAGCGGCGAGCAGTACTTC.

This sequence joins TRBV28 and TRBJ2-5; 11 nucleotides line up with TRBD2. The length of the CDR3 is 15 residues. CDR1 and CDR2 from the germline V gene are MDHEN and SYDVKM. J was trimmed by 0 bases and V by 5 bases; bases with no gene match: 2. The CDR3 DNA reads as TGTGCCAGCAGTACGGGACTAGCGGACCAAGAGACCCAGTACTTC. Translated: CASSTGLADQETQYF.

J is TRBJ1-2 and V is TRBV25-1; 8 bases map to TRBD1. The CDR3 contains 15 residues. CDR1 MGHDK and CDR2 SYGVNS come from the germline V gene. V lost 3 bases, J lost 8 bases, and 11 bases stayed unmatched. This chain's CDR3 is CASSDPDRALGGYTF. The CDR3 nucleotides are TGTGCCAGCAGTGATCCGGACAGGGCCCTCGGGGGCTACACCTTC.

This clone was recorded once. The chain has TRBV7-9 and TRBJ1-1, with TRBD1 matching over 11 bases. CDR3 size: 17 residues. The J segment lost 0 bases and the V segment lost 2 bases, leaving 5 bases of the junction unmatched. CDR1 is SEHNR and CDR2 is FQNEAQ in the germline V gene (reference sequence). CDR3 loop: CASSLSRTGGVNTEAFF. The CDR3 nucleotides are TGTGCCAGCAGCTTATCGAGGACAGGGGGCGTGAACACTGAAGCTTTCTTT.

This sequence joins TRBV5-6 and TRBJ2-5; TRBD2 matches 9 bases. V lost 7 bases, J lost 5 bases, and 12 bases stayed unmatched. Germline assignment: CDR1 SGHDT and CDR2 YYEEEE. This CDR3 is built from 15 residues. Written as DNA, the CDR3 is TGTGCCAGCGGCGGGGGCGGGAGGGCCGGGGAGACCCAGTACTTC. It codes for CASGGGGRAGETQYF.

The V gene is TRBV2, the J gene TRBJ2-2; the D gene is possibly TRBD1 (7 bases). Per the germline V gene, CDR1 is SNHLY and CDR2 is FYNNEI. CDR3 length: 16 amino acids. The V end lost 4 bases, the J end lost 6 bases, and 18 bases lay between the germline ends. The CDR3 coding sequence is TGTGCCAGCAGTGCTAACAGGGGAGGATACGCCGGGGAGCTGTTTTTT. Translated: CASSANRGGYAGELFF.

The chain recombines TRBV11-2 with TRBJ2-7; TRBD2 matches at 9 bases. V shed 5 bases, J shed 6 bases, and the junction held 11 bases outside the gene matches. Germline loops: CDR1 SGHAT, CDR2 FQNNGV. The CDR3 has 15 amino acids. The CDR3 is CASSPYIAGAGEQYF. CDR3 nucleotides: TGTGCCAGCAGCCCATATATAGCGGGAGCCGGCGAGCAGTACTTC.